In its sample, the clone carrying this T cell receptor (beta chain) was seen once. Its antigen is undetermined. This specimen comes from a study of shared clonotypes between healthy human individuals. Naive CD8 cells were CD45RO-negative, positively selected for CCR7, excluding terminally differentiated effector memory CD45RA+ cells. Study outcomes and limitations: The small donor group covered limited genetic and exposure diversity. Clonotype sharing across donors was expected to vary with sequencing depth.

This table comes from immunoSEQ multiplex PCR, and its TCRdb copy is limited to in-frame clones, with some not included. The repertoire holds under 700,000 clones, around 95% seen once, with 0.11% in the top ten. The CDR3 contains 11 residues. The ends were cut back, 2 bases at V and 4 bases at J, with 4 bases in the middle. Looked up from germline, CDR1 is SGHRS and CDR2 is YFSETQ. The chain links TRBV5-1 to TRBJ2-7; no clear D. Sequencing was performed on naive CD8+ T cells sorted from blood. The sequence was collected from a woman in her 30s in good health. This CDR3 is CASSFGYEQYF. CDR3 in DNA: TGCGCCAGCAGCTTCGGGTACGAGCAGTACTTC.